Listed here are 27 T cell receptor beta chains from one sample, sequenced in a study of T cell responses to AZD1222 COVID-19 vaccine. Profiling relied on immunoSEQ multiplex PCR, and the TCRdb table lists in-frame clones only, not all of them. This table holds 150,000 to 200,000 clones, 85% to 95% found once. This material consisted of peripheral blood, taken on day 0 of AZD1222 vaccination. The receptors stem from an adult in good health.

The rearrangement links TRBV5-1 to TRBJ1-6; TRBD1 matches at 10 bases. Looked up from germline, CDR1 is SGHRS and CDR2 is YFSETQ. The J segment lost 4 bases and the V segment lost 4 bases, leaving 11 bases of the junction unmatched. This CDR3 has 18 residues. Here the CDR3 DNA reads TGCGCCAGCAGCCCAATGGGACAGGGGCCTCCTTATAATTCACCCCTCCACTTT. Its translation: CASSPMGQGPPYNSPLHF.

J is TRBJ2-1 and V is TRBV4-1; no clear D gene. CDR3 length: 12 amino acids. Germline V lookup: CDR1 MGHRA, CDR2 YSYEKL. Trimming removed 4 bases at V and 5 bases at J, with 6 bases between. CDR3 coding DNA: TGCGCCAGCAGCCCCTTAAACAATGAGCAGTTCTTC. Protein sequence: CASSPLNNEQFF.

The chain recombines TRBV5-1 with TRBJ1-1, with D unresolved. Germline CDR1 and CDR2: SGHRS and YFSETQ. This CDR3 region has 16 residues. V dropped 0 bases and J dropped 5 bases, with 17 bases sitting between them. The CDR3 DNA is TGCGCCAGCAGCTTGGGAGTATCTTACGGGGAAACTGAAGCTTTCTTT. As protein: CASSLGVSYGETEAFF.

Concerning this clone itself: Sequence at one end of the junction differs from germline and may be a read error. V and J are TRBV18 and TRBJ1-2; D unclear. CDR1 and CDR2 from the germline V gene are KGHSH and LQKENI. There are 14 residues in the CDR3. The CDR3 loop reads CASSPEDGDYSYTF. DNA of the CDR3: TGTGCCAGCTCACCCGAGGACGGAGACTATAGCTACACCTTC. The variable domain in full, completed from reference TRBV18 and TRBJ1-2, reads NAGVMQNPRHLVRRRGQEARLRCSPMKGHSHVYWYRQLPEEGLKFMVYLQKENIIDESGMPKERFSAEFPKEGPSILRIQQVVRGDSAAYFCASSPEDGDYSYTFGSGTRLTVV.

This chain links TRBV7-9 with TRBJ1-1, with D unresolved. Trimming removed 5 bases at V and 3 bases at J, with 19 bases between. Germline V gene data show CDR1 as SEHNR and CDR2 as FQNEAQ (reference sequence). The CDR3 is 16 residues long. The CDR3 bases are TGTGCCAGCAGCCCGATATACCCGGCGAGGCACACTGAAGCTTTCTTT. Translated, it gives CASSPIYPARHTEAFF.

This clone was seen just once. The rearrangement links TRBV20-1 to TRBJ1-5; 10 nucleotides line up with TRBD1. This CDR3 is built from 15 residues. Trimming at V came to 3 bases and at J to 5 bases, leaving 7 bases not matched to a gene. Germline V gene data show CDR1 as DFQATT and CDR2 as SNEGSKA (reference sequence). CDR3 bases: TGCAGTGCTAGTCGGGACAGGGGAGGATATCAGCCCCAGCATTTT. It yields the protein CSASRDRGGYQPQHF.

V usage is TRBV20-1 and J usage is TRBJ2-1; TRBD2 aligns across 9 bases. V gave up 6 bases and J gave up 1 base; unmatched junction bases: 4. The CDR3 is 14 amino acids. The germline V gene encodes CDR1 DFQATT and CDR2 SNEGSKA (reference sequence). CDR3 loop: CSASTSGSYNEQFF. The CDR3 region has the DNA TGCAGTGCAAGTACTAGCGGGTCCTACAATGAGCAGTTCTTC.

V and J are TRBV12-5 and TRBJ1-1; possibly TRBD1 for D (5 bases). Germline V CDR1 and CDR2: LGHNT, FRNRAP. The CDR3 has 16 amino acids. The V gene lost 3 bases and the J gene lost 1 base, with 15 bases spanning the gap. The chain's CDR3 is CASGFNPGTENTEAFF. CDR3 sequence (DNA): TGTGCTAGTGGTTTCAATCCCGGGACGGAGAACACTGAAGCTTTCTTT.

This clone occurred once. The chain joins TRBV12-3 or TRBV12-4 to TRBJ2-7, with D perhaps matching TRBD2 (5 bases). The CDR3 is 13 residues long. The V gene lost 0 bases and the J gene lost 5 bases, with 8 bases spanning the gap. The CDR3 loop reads CASSLARVHEQYF. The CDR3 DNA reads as TGTGCCAGCAGTTTAGCGCGGGTACACGAGCAGTACTTC.

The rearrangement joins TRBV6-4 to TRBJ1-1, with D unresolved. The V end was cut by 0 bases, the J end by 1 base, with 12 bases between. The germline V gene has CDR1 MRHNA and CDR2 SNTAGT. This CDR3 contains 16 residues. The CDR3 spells CASSDSRPDGNTEAFF. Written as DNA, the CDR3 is TGTGCCAGCAGTGACTCGCGGCCGGACGGGAACACTGAAGCTTTCTTT.

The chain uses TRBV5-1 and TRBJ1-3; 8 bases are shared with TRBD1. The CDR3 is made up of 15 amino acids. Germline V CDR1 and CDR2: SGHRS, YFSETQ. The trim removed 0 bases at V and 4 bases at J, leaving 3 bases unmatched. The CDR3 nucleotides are TGCGCCAGCAGCTTGGGCGACAGGGGAGGAAACACCATATATTTT. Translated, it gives CASSLGDRGGNTIYF.

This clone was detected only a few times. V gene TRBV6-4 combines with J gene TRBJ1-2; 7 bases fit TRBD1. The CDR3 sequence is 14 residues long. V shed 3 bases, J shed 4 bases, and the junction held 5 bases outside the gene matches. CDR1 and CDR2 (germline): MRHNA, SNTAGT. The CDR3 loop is CASSEVRGSYGYTF. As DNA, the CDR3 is TGTGCCAGCAGTGAAGTCAGGGGGAGCTATGGCTACACCTTC.

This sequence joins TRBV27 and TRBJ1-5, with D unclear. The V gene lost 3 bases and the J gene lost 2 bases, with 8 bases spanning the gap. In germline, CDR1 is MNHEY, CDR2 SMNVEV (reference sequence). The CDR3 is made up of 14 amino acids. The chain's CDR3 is CASSLGLGNQPQHF. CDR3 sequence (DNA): TGTGCCAGCAGTTTGGGTTTGGGCAATCAGCCCCAGCATTTT.

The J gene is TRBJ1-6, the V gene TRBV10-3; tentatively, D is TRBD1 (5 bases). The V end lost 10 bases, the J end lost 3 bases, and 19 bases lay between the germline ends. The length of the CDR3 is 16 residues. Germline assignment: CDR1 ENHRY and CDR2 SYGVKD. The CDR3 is CATRGGGGDYNSPLHF. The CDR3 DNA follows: TGTGCCACCCGGGGTGGGGGAGGAGACTATAATTCACCCCTCCACTTT.

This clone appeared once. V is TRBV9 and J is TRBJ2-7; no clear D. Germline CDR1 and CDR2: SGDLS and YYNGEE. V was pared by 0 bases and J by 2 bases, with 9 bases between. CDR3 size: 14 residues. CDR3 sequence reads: CASSVALPTYEQYF. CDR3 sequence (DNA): TGTGCCAGCAGCGTAGCTTTACCTACCTACGAGCAGTACTTC.

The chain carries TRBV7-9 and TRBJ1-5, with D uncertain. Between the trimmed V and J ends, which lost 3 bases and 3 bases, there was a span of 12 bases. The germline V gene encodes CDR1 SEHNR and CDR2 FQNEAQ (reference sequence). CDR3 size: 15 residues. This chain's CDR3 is CASSLAGLYNQPQHF. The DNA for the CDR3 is TGTGCCAGCAGCTTGGCAGGTTTATACAATCAGCCCCAGCATTTT.

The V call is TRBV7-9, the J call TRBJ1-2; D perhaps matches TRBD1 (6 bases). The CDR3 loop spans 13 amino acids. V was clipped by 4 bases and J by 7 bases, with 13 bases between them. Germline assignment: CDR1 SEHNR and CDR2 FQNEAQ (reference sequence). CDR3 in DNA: TGTGCCAGCAGCTCGGCAGGGGAAACTGGCTACACCTTC. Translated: CASSSAGETGYTF.

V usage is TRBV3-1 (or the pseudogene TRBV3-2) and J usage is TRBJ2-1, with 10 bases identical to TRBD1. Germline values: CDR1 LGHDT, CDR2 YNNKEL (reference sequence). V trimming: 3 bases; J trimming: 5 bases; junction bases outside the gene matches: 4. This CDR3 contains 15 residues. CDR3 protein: CASSQRTGGDNEQFF. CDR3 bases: TGTGCCAGCAGCCAGAGGACAGGGGGGGACAATGAGCAGTTCTTC.

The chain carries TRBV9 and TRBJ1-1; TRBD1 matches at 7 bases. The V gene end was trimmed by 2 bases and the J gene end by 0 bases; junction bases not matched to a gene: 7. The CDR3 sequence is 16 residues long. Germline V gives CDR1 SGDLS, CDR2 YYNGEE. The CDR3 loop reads CASSVRTGSMNTEAFF. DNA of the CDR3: TGTGCCAGCAGCGTTCGGACAGGCTCCATGAACACTGAAGCTTTCTTT.

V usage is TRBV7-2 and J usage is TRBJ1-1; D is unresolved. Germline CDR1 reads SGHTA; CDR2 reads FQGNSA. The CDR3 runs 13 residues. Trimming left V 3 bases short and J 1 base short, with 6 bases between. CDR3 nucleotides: TGTGCCAGCAGCTTCGACACGAACACTGAAGCTTTCTTT. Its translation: CASSFDTNTEAFF. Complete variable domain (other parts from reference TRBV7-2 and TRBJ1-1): GAGVSQSPSNKVTEKGKDVELRCDPISGHTALYWYRQSLGQGLEFLIYFQGNSAPDKSGLPSDRFSAERTGGSVSTLTIQRTQQEDSAVYLCASSFDTNTEAFFGQGTRLTVV.

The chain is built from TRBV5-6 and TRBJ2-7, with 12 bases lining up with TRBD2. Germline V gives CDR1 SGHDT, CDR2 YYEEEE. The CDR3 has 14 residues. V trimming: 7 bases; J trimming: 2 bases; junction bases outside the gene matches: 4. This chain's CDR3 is CASATSGGAYEQYF. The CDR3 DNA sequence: TGTGCCAGCGCGACTAGCGGGGGAGCCTACGAGCAGTACTTC.

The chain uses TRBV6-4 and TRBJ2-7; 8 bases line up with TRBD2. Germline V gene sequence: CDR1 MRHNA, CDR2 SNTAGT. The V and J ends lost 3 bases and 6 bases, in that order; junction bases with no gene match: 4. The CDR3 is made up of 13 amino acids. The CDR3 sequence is CASSEFTSGEQYF. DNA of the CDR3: TGTGCCAGCAGTGAGTTCACTAGCGGCGAGCAGTACTTC.

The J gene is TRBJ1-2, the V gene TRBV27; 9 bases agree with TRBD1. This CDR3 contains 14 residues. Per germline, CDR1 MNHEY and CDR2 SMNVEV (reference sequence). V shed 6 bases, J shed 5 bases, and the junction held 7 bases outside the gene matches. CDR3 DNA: TGTGCCAGCAGACTTACAGGGGGCGTATATGGCTACACCTTC. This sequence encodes CASRLTGGVYGYTF.

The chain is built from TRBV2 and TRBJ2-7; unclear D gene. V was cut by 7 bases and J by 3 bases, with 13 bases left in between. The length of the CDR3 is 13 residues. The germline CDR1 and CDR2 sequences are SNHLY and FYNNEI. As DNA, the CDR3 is TGTGCCAGCACAGGAGCGTCCCTCTACGAGCAGTACTTC. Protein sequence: CASTGASLYEQYF.

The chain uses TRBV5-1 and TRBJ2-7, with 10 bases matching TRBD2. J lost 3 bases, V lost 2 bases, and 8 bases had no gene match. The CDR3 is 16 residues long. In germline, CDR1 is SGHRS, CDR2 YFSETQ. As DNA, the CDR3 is TGCGCCAGCAGCTTTGACAGGACTAGCGGCTACTACGAGCAGTACTTC. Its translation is CASSFDRTSGYYEQYF.

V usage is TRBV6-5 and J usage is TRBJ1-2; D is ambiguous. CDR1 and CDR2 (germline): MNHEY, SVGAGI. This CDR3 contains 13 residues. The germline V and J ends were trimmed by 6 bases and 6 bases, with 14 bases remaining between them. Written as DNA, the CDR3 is TGTGCCAGCAGCCCCGAATATCTAGATGGCTACACCTTC. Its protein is CASSPEYLDGYTF.

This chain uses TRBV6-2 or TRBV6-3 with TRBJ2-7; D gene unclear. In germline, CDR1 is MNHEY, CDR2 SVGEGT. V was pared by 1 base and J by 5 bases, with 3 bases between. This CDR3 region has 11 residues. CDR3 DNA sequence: TGTGCCAGCAGTTACTTCGACGAGCAGTACTTC. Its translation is CASSYFDEQYF.